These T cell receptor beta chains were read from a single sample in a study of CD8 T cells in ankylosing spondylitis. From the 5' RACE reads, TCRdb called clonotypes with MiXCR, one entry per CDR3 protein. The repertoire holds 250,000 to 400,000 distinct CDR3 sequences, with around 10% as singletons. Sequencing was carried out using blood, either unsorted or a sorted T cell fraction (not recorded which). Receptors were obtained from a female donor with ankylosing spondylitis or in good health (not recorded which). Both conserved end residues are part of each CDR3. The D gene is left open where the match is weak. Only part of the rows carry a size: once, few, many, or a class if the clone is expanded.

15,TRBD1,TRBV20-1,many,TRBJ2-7,TGCAGTGCTACACACCCGGGACAGGGGGCCTACGAGCAGTACTTC,CSATHPGQGAYEQYF
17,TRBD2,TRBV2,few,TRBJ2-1,TGTGCCAGCAGTGAATTCCGGATAGCGGGATTAAACAATGAGCAGTTCTTC,CASSEFRIAGLNNEQFF
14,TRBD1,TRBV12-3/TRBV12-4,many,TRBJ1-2,TGTGCCAGCAGTTCCCGGACAGGGGCGTATGGCTACACCTTC,CASSSRTGAYGYTF
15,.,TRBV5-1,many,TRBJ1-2,TGCGCCAGCAGCTTGGCCGCGGTCAGCGGAGGGGTTGAAGCCTTC,CASSLAAVSGGVEAF
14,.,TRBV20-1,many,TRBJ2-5,TGCAGTGCTACCTACGGGGGCGCGGGAGAGACCCAGTACTTC,CSATYGGAGETQYF
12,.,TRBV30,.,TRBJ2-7,TGTGCCTGGAGTGTCGAAGGGTTGGTGCAGTACTTC,CAWSVEGLVQYF
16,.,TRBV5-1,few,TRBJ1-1,TGCGCCAGCAGAATTGGGGCTTCCGAAGTAAGCACTGAAGCTTTCTTT,CASRIGASEVSTEAFF
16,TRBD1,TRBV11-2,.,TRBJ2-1,TGTGCCAGCAGCTTCACCGGGACAGGGGGACGGAATGAGCAGTTCTTC,CASSFTGTGGRNEQFF
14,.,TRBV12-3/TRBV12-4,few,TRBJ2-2,TGTGCCAGCATGGGCGGGACGAACACCGGGGAGCTGTTTTTT,CASMGGTNTGELFF
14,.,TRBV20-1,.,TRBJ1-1,TGCAGTGCCGAGGGAGGGACACCGAACACTGCAGCTTTCTTT,CSAEGGTPNTAAFF
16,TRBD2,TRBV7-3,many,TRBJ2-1,TGTGCCAGCAGCTTATCCGGTCTAGCGGGCTACAATGAGCAGTTCTTC,CASSLSGLAGYNEQFF
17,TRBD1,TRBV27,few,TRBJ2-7,TGTGCCAGCAGTTTATCCGCGCAGGGGGTGCGGTCCTACGAGCAGTACTTC,CASSLSAQGVRSYEQYF
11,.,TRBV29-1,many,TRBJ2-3,TGCAGCGTTTCCTTCGGAGATACGCAGTATTTT,CSVSFGDTQYF
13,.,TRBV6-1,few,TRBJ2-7,TGTGCCAGCAGACTTGACGGTGCCTACGAGCAGTACTTC,CASRLDGAYEQYF
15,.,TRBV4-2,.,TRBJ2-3,TGTGCCAGCTCGGGGGCGAGAAAAGAGACAGATACGCAGTTTTTT,CASSGARKETDTQFF
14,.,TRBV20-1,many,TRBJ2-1,TGCAGCCCAATCAGGGTTACATCGTGGAATGAGCAGTTCTTC,CSPIRVTSWNEQFF
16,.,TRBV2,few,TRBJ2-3,TGTGCCAGCAGCGTCCCCAGGGCGGGTGGCACAGATACGCAGTATTTT,CASSVPRAGGTDTQYF
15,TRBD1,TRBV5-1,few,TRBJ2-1,TGCGCCAGCAGCTTGGGAGGACAGGTAAACAATGAGCAGTTCTTC,CASSLGGQVNNEQFF
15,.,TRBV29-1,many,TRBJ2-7,TGCAGCGTTGGTGTAGGAGGTCCGAGGACCTACGAGCAGTACTTC,CSVGVGGPRTYEQYF
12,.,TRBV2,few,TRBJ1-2,TGTGCCAGCAGGGGACGAACTTATGGCTACACCTTC,CASRGRTYGYTF
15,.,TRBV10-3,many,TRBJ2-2,TGTGCCATCAGTGGCGGTCTCCGGGACGCCGGGGAGCTGTTTTTT,CAISGGLRDAGELFF
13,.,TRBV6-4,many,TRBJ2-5,TGTGCCAGCAGTGGGGGGCCAGGGGAGACCCAGTACTTC,CASSGGPGETQYF
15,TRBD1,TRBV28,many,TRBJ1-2,TGTGCCAGCAGCCAGGGACAGGGGCGTTGGTATGGCTACACCTTC,CASSQGQGRWYGYTF
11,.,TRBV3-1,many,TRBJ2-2,TGTGCCAGCAGCCATGGCGGGGAGCTGTTTTTT,CASSHGGELFF
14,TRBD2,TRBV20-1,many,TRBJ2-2,TGCAGTGCACCGGGACTAGCGGGAGCCGGGGAGCTGTTTTTT,CSAPGLAGAGELFF
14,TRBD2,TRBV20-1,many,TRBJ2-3,TGCAGTGCTGCTAGCGGAGGGAGTCAAGATACGCAGTATTTT,CSAASGGSQDTQYF
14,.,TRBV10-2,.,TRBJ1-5,TGCGCCAGCAGAGAGTCCGGGAGAATCAGTCCCCAGCATTTT,CASRESGRISPQHF
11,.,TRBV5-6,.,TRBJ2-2,TGTGCCAGCCAAATCCTCGGGGAGCTGTTTTTT,CASQILGELFF
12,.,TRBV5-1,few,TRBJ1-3,TGCGCCAGCACCGACTCTGGAAACACCATATATTTT,CASTDSGNTIYF
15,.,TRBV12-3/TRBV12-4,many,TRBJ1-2,TGTGCCAGCAGTCCCTGGGGAGGGGTCGACTATGGCTACACCTTC,CASSPWGGVDYGYTF
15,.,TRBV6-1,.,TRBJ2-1,TGTGCCAGCAGGGCCCCCGGTACAGGATACAATGAGCAGTTCTTC,CASRAPGTGYNEQFF
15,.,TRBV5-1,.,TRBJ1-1,TGCGCCAGCAGCTTGGCGAGGTTCGTAGACACTGAAGCTTTCTTT,CASSLARFVDTEAFF
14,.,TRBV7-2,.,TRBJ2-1,TGTGCCAGCAGCACACAGGGGGGGTTAAATGAGCAGTTCTTC,CASSTQGGLNEQFF
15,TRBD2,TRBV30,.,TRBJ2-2,TGTGCCTGGAGTGTACGACTAGCGGGTACCGGGGAGCTGTTTTTT,CAWSVRLAGTGELFF
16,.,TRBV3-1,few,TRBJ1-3,TGTGCCAGCAGCCCCCGGGGGGGGGCGCCTGGAAACACCATATATTTT,CASSPRGGAPGNTIYF
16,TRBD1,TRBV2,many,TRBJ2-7,TGTGCCAGCAGATCTGCTCCGGGACAGCCGCTTTCCGAGCAGTACTTC,CASRSAPGQPLSEQYF
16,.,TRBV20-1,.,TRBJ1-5,TGCTGTGCGCCGAGGGGATCGGACTCCCCCTATCAGCCCCAGCATTTT,CCAPRGSDSPYQPQHF
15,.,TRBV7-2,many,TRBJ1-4,TGTGCCAGCAGCTTAAGGGCAGTCCCTAATGAAAAACTGTTTTTT,CASSLRAVPNEKLFF
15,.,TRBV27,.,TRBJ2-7,TGTGCCAGCAGCCAAGGGGACCCCCGGTACTACGAGCAGTACTTC,CASSQGDPRYYEQYF
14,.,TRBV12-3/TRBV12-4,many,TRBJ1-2,TGTGCCAGCAGTTTTCGAAGGGTCTTAGGGGGCTACACCTTC,CASSFRRVLGGYTF
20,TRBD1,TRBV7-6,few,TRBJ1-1,TGTGCCAGCAGCCCTAGATCCCATGCTGGGACAGGGGGCCTGAACACTGAAGCTTTCTTT,CASSPRSHAGTGGLNTEAFF
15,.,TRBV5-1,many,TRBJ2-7,TGCGCCAGCCAACCCACGGCGGTAAGCTCCTACGAGCAGTACTTC,CASQPTAVSSYEQYF
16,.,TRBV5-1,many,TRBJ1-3,TGCGCCAGCAGCTTGGGTTCAGTAACCTCTGGAAACACCATATATTTT,CASSLGSVTSGNTIYF
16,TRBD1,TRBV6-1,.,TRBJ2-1,TGTGCCAGCACCCCAGGACAGGTCGCCAGGGGCGATGAGCAGTTCTTC,CASTPGQVARGDEQFF
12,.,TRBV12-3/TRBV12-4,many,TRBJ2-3,TGTGCCAGCAGTCGCAACACAGATACGCAGTATTTT,CASSRNTDTQYF
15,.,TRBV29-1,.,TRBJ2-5,TGCAGCGTTGAAGATCCGCGGGCGGGTTTAGAGACCCAGTACTTC,CSVEDPRAGLETQYF
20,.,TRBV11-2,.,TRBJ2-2,TGTGCCAGCAGCTTATCCGAACCTACTACAGGGCGGTGGGAGGGCGGGGAGCTGTTTTTT,CASSLSEPTTGRWEGGELFF
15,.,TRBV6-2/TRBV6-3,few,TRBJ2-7,TGTGCCAGCAGCCCCCCCACCAGGACACTCTACGAGCAGTACTTC,CASSPPTRTLYEQYF
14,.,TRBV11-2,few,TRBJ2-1,TGTGCCAGCAGCTTTGTGGGACAACACAATGAGCAGTTCTTC,CASSFVGQHNEQFF
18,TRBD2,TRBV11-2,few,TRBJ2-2,TGTGCCAGCAGTCCTACCCGAAGTAGCGGGACGAACACCGGGGAGCTGTTTTTT,CASSPTRSSGTNTGELFF
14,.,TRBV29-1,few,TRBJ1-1,TGCAGCGTTACAGTCTCAGGGGTCGGTACTGAAGCTTTCTTT,CSVTVSGVGTEAFF
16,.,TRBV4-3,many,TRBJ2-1,TGCGCCAGCAGCCAAGCGACATCCTTCTCCTACAATGAGCAGTTCTTC,CASSQATSFSYNEQFF
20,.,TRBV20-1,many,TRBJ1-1,TGCAGTGCTAGAGATTGGGTGGCGAGAGGGAAGCCGGGTGGGAACACTGAAGCTTTCTTT,CSARDWVARGKPGGNTEAFF
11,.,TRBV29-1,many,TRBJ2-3,TGCAGCGTCCTTAAATTAGATACGCAGTATTTT,CSVLKLDTQYF
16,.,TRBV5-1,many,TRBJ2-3,TGCGCCAGCAGCTTCGGGCCACCCGGGGGGCGAGATACGCAGTATTTT,CASSFGPPGGRDTQYF
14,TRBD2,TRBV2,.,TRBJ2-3,TGTGCCAGCACTAGTAGCGGGAGCACAGATACGCAGTATTTT,CASTSSGSTDTQYF
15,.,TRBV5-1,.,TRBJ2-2,TGCGCCAGCAGCCCGGCCGGCCAGAGCACCGGGGAGCTGTTTTTT,CASSPAGQSTGELFF